The 25 T cell receptor beta chains below all came from one sample that was sequenced in a study of blood T cell repertoires in COVID-19. Some clones are missing from TCRdb's copy, which holds only in-frame ones; the method was immunoSEQ multiplex PCR. The sample contains roughly 120,000 clones, over 65% of which appear only once. The specimen was peripheral blood. These receptors came from a man aged 25-40 years with acute or convalescent COVID-19.

This clone was picked up a small number of times. J is TRBJ1-1 and V is TRBV4-1, with a weak D call TRBD1 (5 bases). Deletions cut 2 bases from V and 5 bases from J, with 18 bases between. The germline V gene encodes CDR1 MGHRA and CDR2 YSYEKL. The CDR3 runs to 16 residues. CDR3: CASSQRGAGQRTEAFF. The CDR3 DNA reads TGCGCCAGCAGCCAACGCGGGGCAGGGCAGAGGACTGAAGCTTTCTTT.

This chain connects TRBV24-1 to TRBJ1-1; weak D call: TRBD1 (5 bases). Germline assignment: CDR1 KGHDR and CDR2 SFDVKD. The V end lost 0 bases, the J end lost 7 bases, and 8 bases lay between the germline ends. The CDR3 runs to 13 residues. The DNA of the CDR3 is TGTGCCACCAGTGATTTGCGTACAGGTGAAGCTTTCTTT. This codes for CATSDLRTGEAFF.

The gene calls are TRBV14 and TRBJ2-2; weak D call: TRBD2 (6 bases). The CDR3 extends over 15 amino acids. Germline V gene data show CDR1 as SGHDN and CDR2 as FVKESK. Trimming shortened V by 4 bases and J by 6 bases, and 15 bases separated the two germline ends. CDR3 sequence reads: CASSLSRRGAGELFF. The CDR3 nucleotides are TGTGCCAGCAGCCTGTCCCGGCGGGGCGCCGGGGAGCTGTTTTTT.

Notes on this clone: The junction departs from the called germline gene at one end, perhaps through a read error. The rearrangement joins TRBV30 to TRBJ1-2; D is undetermined. From germline, CDR1 is GTSNPN and CDR2 SVGIG (reference sequence). The CDR3 has 12 residues. For the CDR3, the DNA is TGTGCCTTGAGTAGAGCTAACTATGGCTACACCTTC. This encodes CALSRANYGYTF.

This rearrangement joins TRBV27 to TRBJ2-1; D is unresolved. This CDR3 region has 12 residues. V dropped 5 bases and J dropped 2 bases, with 4 bases sitting between them. Germline V CDR1 and CDR2: MNHEY, SMNVEV (reference sequence). The DNA for the CDR3 is TGTGCCAGCAGTCCCACCTACAATGAGCAGTTCTTC. Its translation: CASSPTYNEQFF.

The chain carries TRBV6-5 and TRBJ2-1; TRBD2 matches at 10 bases. V was clipped by 5 bases and J by 7 bases; unmatched bases: 8. The CDR3 extends over 15 amino acids. Germline CDR1 reads MNHEY; CDR2 reads SVGAGI. The CDR3 spells CASSPSGGGGNEQFF. The CDR3 nucleotides read TGTGCCAGCAGTCCTAGCGGGGGAGGTGGGAATGAGCAGTTCTTC.

This clone was counted a single time. The J gene is TRBJ2-4, the V gene TRBV30; 8 nucleotides line up with TRBD1. Germline loops: CDR1 GTSNPN, CDR2 SVGIG (reference sequence). V dropped 5 bases and J dropped 0; count of bases not matched to a gene: 6. This CDR3 region has 15 residues. The CDR3 region is CAWAGGTLAKNIQYF. The CDR3 DNA reads TGTGCCTGGGCAGGGGGCACCTTAGCCAAAAACATTCAGTACTTC.

This chain connects TRBV7-6 to TRBJ2-7; the D gene is possibly TRBD2 (5 bases). The germline V gene has CDR1 SGHVS and CDR2 FNYEAQ. CDR3 length: 14 residues. Trimming removed 2 bases at V and 5 bases at J, with 13 bases between. CDR3: CASSLLGPRDEQYF. CDR3 DNA sequence: TGTGCCAGCAGCTTATTAGGCCCGAGGGACGAGCAGTACTTC.

In its sample, this clone was seen a few times. The chain uses TRBV5-6 and TRBJ1-2; D is unresolved. V dropped 2 bases and J dropped 0 bases, with 8 bases sitting between them. The CDR3 has 14 residues. In germline, CDR1 is SGHDT, CDR2 YYEEEE. This chain's CDR3 is CASSFIGANYGYTF. Written as DNA, the CDR3 is TGTGCCAGCAGCTTCATCGGGGCTAACTATGGCTACACCTTC.

This chain links TRBV28 with TRBJ1-5; possible D gene TRBD1, 5 bases. The germline gives CDR1 MDHEN, CDR2 SYDVKM. V was clipped by 4 bases and J by 1 base, with 11 bases between them. The CDR3 is made up of 15 amino acids. The CDR3 sequence is CASSWGVKSNQPQHF. The CDR3 bases are TGTGCCAGCAGTTGGGGGGTTAAGAGCAATCAGCCCCAGCATTTT. Supplemented by reference TRBV28 and TRBJ1-5, the full variable domain reads DVKVTQSSRYLVKRTGEKVFLECVQDMDHENMFWYRQDPGLGLRLIYFSYDVKMKEKGDIPEGYSVSREKKERFSLILESASTNQTSMYLCASSWGVKSNQPQHFGDGTRLSIL.

A note on this clone: Other DNA variants within this sample encode the same CDR3. This chain connects TRBV6-5 to TRBJ1-2; D might be TRBD1 (6 bases). The V and J ends lost 6 bases and 8 bases respectively, with 10 bases between them. The CDR3 runs 11 residues. In germline, CDR1 is MNHEY, CDR2 SVGAGI. CDR3 bases: TGTGCCAGCAGCCCAGGGGCGGGCTACACCTTC. Translation: CASSPGAGYTF.

The chain is built from TRBV29-1 and TRBJ2-3, with a possible D match to TRBD2 (6 bases). Deletions cut 3 bases from V and 0 bases from J, with 7 bases between. The CDR3 is 13 residues long. The germline V gene has CDR1 SQVTM and CDR2 ANQGSEA. In nucleotides, the CDR3 is TGCAGCGTTGAGCGGGGAAGCACAGATACGCAGTATTTT. Translated: CSVERGSTDTQYF.

The chain joins TRBV28 to TRBJ1-4; D unclear. CDR1 MDHEN and CDR2 SYDVKM come from the germline V gene. This CDR3 comprises 14 residues. Between the trimmed V and J ends, which lost 2 bases and 5 bases, there was a span of 9 bases. The CDR3 nucleotides are TGTGCCAGCAGTTTAGCAGGTCGAAATGAAAAACTGTTTTTT. Its translation: CASSLAGRNEKLFF.

This chain uses TRBV15 with TRBJ1-1; 7 nucleotides line up with TRBD1. Trimming took 5 bases from V and 5 from J; bases not matched to a gene: 5. Per germline, CDR1 LNHNV and CDR2 YYDKDF (reference sequence). This CDR3 has 13 residues. The DNA of the CDR3 is TGTGCCACCAGCCCCCGACAGGGAACTGAAGCTTTCTTT. It specifies CATSPRQGTEAFF.

The gene calls are TRBV5-6 and TRBJ2-7; 9 nucleotides agree with TRBD1. CDR3 length: 13 residues. Unmatched junction bases numbered 10, after V lost 6 bases and J lost 9 bases. Germline V lookup: CDR1 SGHDT, CDR2 YYEEEE. CDR3 residues: CASTYRGLRGQYF. The DNA of the CDR3 is TGTGCCAGCACCTACAGGGGGCTACGAGGGCAGTACTTC.

The chain combines TRBV27 with TRBJ1-1, with TRBD1 matching 9 bases. Germline V CDR1 and CDR2: MNHEY, SMNVEV (reference sequence). J gave up 5 bases and V 5 bases, and 9 bases lay outside the gene matches. The CDR3 totals 15 residues. The DNA of the CDR3 is TGTGCCAGCAGTGACCTACAGGGGGCGCGTACTGAAGCTTTCTTT. This codes for CASSDLQGARTEAFF.

The V call is TRBV18, the J call TRBJ1-1, with 8 bases aligning to TRBD1. Germline V gene sequence: CDR1 KGHSH, CDR2 LQKENI. V dropped 2 bases and J dropped 4; count of bases not matched to a gene: 9. CDR3 size: 16 residues. The CDR3 nucleotides are TGTGCCAGCTCACCATCTGGAAGGACAGGGTTCACTGAAGCTTTCTTT. Its translation is CASSPSGRTGFTEAFF.

This chain connects TRBV3-1 (or the pseudogene TRBV3-2) to TRBJ1-5, with a tentative D call TRBD1 (5 bases). The CDR3 spans 15 residues. Germline V gene sequence: CDR1 LGHDT, CDR2 YNNKEL (reference sequence). Trimming pared 3 bases from V and 2 bases from J, leaving 11 bases between. In DNA form, the CDR3 reads TGTGCCAGCAGCCAGGTCCCGGGGGGCAATCAGCCCCAGCATTTT. Translated, it gives CASSQVPGGNQPQHF.

This rearrangement joins TRBV7-2 to TRBJ1-1; TRBD1 is a possible D gene (5 bases). The germline V gene encodes CDR1 SGHTA and CDR2 FQGNSA. There are 18 residues in the CDR3. Trimming took off 6 bases at V and 0 bases at J, with 23 bases between the two ends. In nucleotides, the CDR3 is TGTGCCAGCAGTCCCCGGGGGAGCCTTACCCCCATGAACACTGAAGCTTTCTTT. The encoded protein is CASSPRGSLTPMNTEAFF.

J is TRBJ1-2 and V is TRBV5-1, with 7 bases fitting TRBD1. CDR1 SGHRS and CDR2 YFSETQ come from the germline V gene. V dropped 0 bases and J dropped 4; count of bases not matched to a gene: 9. The CDR3 sequence is 16 residues long. CDR3 coding DNA: TGCGCCAGCAGCTTGGATCCCGGGACAGTGGGCTATGGCTACACCTTC. Protein sequence: CASSLDPGTVGYGYTF.

The chain joins TRBV6-2 or TRBV6-3 to TRBJ2-7; 10 positions agree with TRBD1. The J segment lost 3 bases and the V segment lost 2 bases, leaving 4 bases of the junction unmatched. The CDR3 is 15 residues long. The germline V gene has CDR1 MNHEY and CDR2 SVGEGT. CDR3 sequence (DNA): TGTGCCAGCAGTTACAATAGGGACAGGGGCTACGAGCAGTACTTC. Encoded protein: CASSYNRDRGYEQYF.

This chain joins TRBV12-3 or TRBV12-4 and TRBJ1-5; TRBD1 might be the D (5 bases). Trimming cost V 5 bases and J 3 bases, with 8 bases left between them. The CDR3 consists of 13 residues. Here the CDR3 DNA reads TGTGCCAGCAGTCGGGGGGACAATCAGCCCCAGCATTTT. Amino acids: CASSRGDNQPQHF.

Written as DNA, the CDR3 is TGTGCCACGGCTGGGGATACAGCGGGGTACAATGAGCAGTTCTTC. Translating it yields CATAGDTAGYNEQFF. The chain uses TRBV6-5 and TRBJ2-1; 7 nucleotides match TRBD2. Germline V gene sequence: CDR1 MNHEY, CDR2 SVGAGI. The CDR3 runs to 15 residues. Trimming at V came to 10 bases and at J to 4 bases, leaving 13 bases not matched to a gene.

The rearrangement links TRBV19 to TRBJ1-2, with D perhaps matching TRBD1 (6 bases). There are 14 residues in the CDR3. The V end was cut by 10 bases, the J end by 7 bases, with 22 bases between. Looked up from germline, CDR1 is LNHDA and CDR2 is SQIVND (reference sequence). The CDR3 spells CATATPPGQRGYTF. CDR3 nucleotides: TGTGCCACCGCCACCCCTCCGGGACAACGTGGCTACACCTTC.

This chain connects TRBV14 to TRBJ1-4; 9 positions match TRBD1. Germline loops: CDR1 SGHDN, CDR2 FVKESK. The CDR3 is made up of 16 amino acids. V lost 4 bases and J lost 7; bases outside the gene matches: 10. The CDR3 is CASSPSRQGGTEKLFF. The CDR3 nucleotides read TGTGCCAGCAGCCCTTCGCGACAGGGGGGAACTGAAAAACTGTTTTTT.